The sample holds many counts of the clone carrying this TCR beta chain. The antigen remains undetermined. V was cut by 4 bases and J by 8 bases, with 15 bases left in between. The CDR3 runs to 13 residues. Germline CDR1 and CDR2: SGHRS and YFSETQ. TCR beta VDJ and CDR3 were profiled, and genomic DNA was the template. TCRdb reanalysed the reads using MiXCR and keeps one entry per CDR3 protein. This table has about 130,000 distinct CDR3 sequences, around 48% appearing once. This sample stems from a study of CD8+CD57+ T cells in acquired aplastic anemia. As for the study in general: CD4+ and CD8+ cells, once sorted, gave DNA averaging roughly 3.2 ug. For CD4+ cells, healthy donors had an average of roughly 9.8 million reads.

General observations from the study: Patients and controls were not found to differ significantly in CD8+ Simpson's diversity. Overlapping CD8+ CDR3 repertoires of patients and controls contained under 35 shared sequences.

The rearrangement links TRBV5-1 to TRBJ1-2, with D tentatively TRBD1 (6 bases). The material sequenced was sorted CD4+, CD8+, or CD8+CD57+ T cells (not recorded which) from PBMCs. The origin of this receptor is a human donor in good health, serving as a control. CDR3 region: CASSRDTQGGYTF. DNA of the CDR3: TGCGCCAGCAGCCGGGACACTCAAGGCGGCTACACCTTC.